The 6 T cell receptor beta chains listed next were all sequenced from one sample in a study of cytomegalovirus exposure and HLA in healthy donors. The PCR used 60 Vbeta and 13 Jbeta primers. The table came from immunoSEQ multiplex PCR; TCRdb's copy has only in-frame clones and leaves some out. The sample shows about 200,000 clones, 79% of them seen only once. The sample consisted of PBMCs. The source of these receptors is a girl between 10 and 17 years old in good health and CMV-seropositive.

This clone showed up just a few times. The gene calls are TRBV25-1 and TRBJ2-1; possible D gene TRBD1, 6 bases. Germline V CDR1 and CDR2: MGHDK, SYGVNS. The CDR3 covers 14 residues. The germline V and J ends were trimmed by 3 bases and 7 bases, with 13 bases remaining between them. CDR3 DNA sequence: TGTGCCAGCAGTGAGGGGGCAGGGGAGAATGAGCAGTTCTTC. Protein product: CASSEGAGENEQFF.

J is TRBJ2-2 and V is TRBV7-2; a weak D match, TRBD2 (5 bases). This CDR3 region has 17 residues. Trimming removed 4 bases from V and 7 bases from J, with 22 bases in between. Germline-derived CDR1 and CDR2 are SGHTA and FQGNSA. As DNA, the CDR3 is TGTGCCAGCAGCTCCGCCCCAACGGGGAGAGGGAGCGGGGAGCTGTTTTTT. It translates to CASSSAPTGRGSGELFF.

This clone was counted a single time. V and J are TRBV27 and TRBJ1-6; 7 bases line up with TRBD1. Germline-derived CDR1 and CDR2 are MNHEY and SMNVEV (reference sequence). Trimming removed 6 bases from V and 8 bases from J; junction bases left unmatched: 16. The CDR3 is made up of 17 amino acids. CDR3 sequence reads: CASSLLGQSNPYSPLHF. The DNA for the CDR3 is TGTGCCAGCAGCTTACTGGGACAGTCCAACCCGTATTCACCCCTCCACTTT.

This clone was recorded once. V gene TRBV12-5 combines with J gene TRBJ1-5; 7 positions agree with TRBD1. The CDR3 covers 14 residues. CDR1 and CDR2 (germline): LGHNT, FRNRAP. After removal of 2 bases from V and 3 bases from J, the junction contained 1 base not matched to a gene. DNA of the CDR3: TGTGCTAGTGGTTTGACAGGGGCCAATCAGCCCCAGCATTTT. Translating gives CASGLTGANQPQHF.

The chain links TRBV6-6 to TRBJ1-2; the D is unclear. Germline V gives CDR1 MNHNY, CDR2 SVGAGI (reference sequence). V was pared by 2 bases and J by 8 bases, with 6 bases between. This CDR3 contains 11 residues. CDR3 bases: TGTGCCAGCAGTTACGCGCGGGGCTACACCTTC. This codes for CASSYARGYTF.

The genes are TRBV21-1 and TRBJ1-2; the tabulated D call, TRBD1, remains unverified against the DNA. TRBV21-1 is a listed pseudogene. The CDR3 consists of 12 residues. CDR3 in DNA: TGTGCCAGCAGCCGACAGCAACATGGCTACACCTTC. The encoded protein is CASSRQQHGYTF.